The 11 T cell receptor beta chains below all came from one sample that was sequenced in a study of beta chain features in type 1 diabetes. The investigators reverse transcribed all of the isolated RNA, so they sequenced expressed TCRB transcripts. Produced via immunoSEQ multiplex PCR; TCRdb's table is partial and in-frame only. The sample consists of a few hundred thousand clones, about 11% of them appearing once. Sequencing was done on a sample of central memory CD4+ T cells from blood. These receptors all come from a man between 18 and 29 years old in good health.

There are a few counts of this clone. J is TRBJ2-2 and V is TRBV29-1; D is unclear. The CDR3 has 14 residues. Trimming pared 4 bases from V and 1 base from J, leaving 10 bases between. CDR1 and CDR2 from the germline V gene are SQVTM and ANQGSEA. CDR3 region: CSVVVRGNTGELFF. The CDR3 nucleotides read TGCAGCGTTGTGGTTCGAGGGAACACCGGGGAGCTGTTTTTT.

Only a few counts were recorded for this clone. This is likely an artifact of a read error, given a far larger clone one base away. The rearrangement joins TRBV4-2 to TRBJ2-1; D call uncertain. The germline V gene has CDR1 LGHNA and CDR2 YNFKEQ. V lost 5 bases and J lost 5, with 10 bases in between. This CDR3 spans 13 amino acids. The DNA of the CDR3 is TGTGCCAGCAGCTTAGCAGAGAACAATGAGCAGTTCTTC. This sequence encodes CASSLAENNEQFF.

The genes are TRBV9 and TRBJ1-2; TRBD1 matches 11 bases. The V gene's germline CDR1 is SGDLS and CDR2 YYNGEE. This CDR3 comprises 15 residues. The V gene end was trimmed by 4 bases and the J gene end by 5 bases; junction bases not matched to a gene: 7. CDR3: CASSPGDRGIYGYTF. In nucleotides, the CDR3 is TGTGCCAGCAGCCCCGGGGACAGGGGGATTTATGGCTACACCTTC.

The rearrangement joins TRBV5-4 to TRBJ2-2, with TRBD2 as a possible D gene (6 bases). Germline lookup yields CDR1 SGHNT and CDR2 YYREEE (reference sequence). V gave up 3 bases and J gave up 5 bases, with 8 bases separating them. The CDR3 sequence is 13 residues long. CDR3 in amino acids: CASSYGGTGELFF. Here the CDR3 DNA reads TGTGCCAGCAGCTACGGGGGAACCGGGGAGCTGTTTTTT.

This rearrangement joins TRBV2 to TRBJ2-1, with D unresolved. V was trimmed by 3 bases and J by 6 bases, leaving 12 bases between them. The CDR3 length is 14 residues. The germline V gene has CDR1 SNHLY and CDR2 FYNNEI. Here the CDR3 reads CASSDFSGINEQFF. Written as DNA, the CDR3 is TGTGCCAGCAGTGATTTTTCGGGTATCAATGAGCAGTTCTTC.

The chain links TRBV7-2 to TRBJ2-7, with 11 nucleotides matching TRBD1. CDR1 and CDR2 (germline): SGHTA, FQGNSA. V gave up 5 bases and J gave up 2 bases; unmatched junction bases: 8. The CDR3 is 16 amino acids. CDR3 sequence reads: CASSKDRGRRPYEQYF. The DNA for the CDR3 is TGTGCCAGCAGCAAGGACAGGGGGCGAAGGCCCTACGAGCAGTACTTC. Complete variable domain (other parts from reference TRBV7-2 and TRBJ2-7): GAGVSQSPSNKVTEKGKDVELRCDPISGHTALYWYRQSLGQGLEFLIYFQGNSAPDKSGLPSDRFSAERTGGSVSTLTIQRTQQEDSAVYLCASSKDRGRRPYEQYFGPGTRLTVT.

The rearrangement joins TRBV9 to TRBJ2-7; D is uncertain. CDR3 length: 13 residues. Trimming pared 3 bases from V and 6 bases from J, leaving 13 bases between. CDR1 and CDR2 (germline): SGDLS, YYNGEE. For the CDR3, the DNA is TGTGCCAGCAGCGCCGGAACGGTAAGCGAGCAGTACTTC. The encoded protein is CASSAGTVSEQYF.

Only a few counts were recorded for this clone. V is TRBV29-1 and J is TRBJ2-4, with 7 bases matching TRBD2. The length of the CDR3 is 15 residues. The germline gives CDR1 SQVTM, CDR2 ANQGSEA. V lost 0 bases to trimming and J lost 0 bases; unmatched junction nucleotides: 2. The CDR3 nucleotides read TGCAGCGTTGAAGATCGCGGGGGAGCCAAAAACATTCAGTACTTC. It translates to CSVEDRGGAKNIQYF.

V is TRBV6-1 and J is TRBJ2-3; D not resolved. CDR1 and CDR2 from the germline V gene are MNHNS and SASEGT. The CDR3 is made up of 13 amino acids. The V and J ends lost 0 bases and 7 bases respectively, with 8 bases between them. The CDR3 DNA is TGTGCCAGCAGTGAAGCGGGCTGGCATACGCAGTATTTT. This gives the protein CASSEAGWHTQYF.

The rearrangement uses TRBV7-9 and TRBJ2-2, with D possibly being TRBD1 or TRBD2 (5 bases each). The length of the CDR3 is 15 residues. Per germline, CDR1 SEHNR and CDR2 FQNEAQ (reference sequence). With 3 bases removed from V and 6 bases from J, the gap between germline ends came to 14 bases. As DNA, the CDR3 is TGTGCCAGCAGCTTGGGGGAGAGGAAATCCGGGGAGCTGTTTTTT. It specifies CASSLGERKSGELFF.

This clone came up a few times. The chain has TRBV19 and TRBJ2-3, with D unclear. Germline V CDR1 and CDR2: LNHDA, SQIVND (reference sequence). CDR3 length: 13 residues. Trimming shortened V by 6 bases and J by 2 bases, and 9 bases separated the two germline ends. The DNA of the CDR3 is TGTGCCAGTAGGCAACAGTACACAGATACGCAGTATTTT. Encoded protein: CASRQQYTDTQYF. Together with reference TRBV19 and TRBJ2-3, the CDR3 gives the full variable domain: DGGITQSPKYLFRKEGQNVTLSCEQNLNHDAMYWYRQDPGQGLRLIYYSQIVNDFQKGDIAEGYSVSREKKESFPLTVTSAQKNPTAFYLCASRQQYTDTQYFGPGTRLTVL.